The entry below gives a single T cell receptor beta chain sequence along with its context. V gave up 0 bases and J gave up 0 bases, with 12 bases separating them. Germline V gene lookup returns CDR1 SGHTS and CDR2 YDEGEE. The CDR3 totals 16 residues. This specimen comes from a study of early T cells in non-severe SARS-CoV-2 infection. MiXCR was run by TCRdb on the 5' RACE reads, yielding one entry per CDR3 protein. The table includes 39,000 or so distinct CDR3 sequences, 5.5% detected once. The chain has TRBV5-8 and TRBJ2-5; D possibly uses TRBD1 or TRBD2 (5 bases each). The receptor's source is an adult who was a healthcare worker with PCR-confirmed SARS-CoV-2 infection or an uninfected control (not recorded which). Material: whole blood, obtained at baseline. In nucleotides, the CDR3 is TGTGCCAGCAGCTTGGCGCTTAGAGGGGACCAAGAGACCCAGTACTTC. This sequence encodes CASSLALRGDQETQYF.